The 21 T cell receptor beta chains below come from one sample, sequenced in a study of T-cell memory formation after mild COVID-19. TCRdb re-derived calls from the 5' RACE reads in MiXCR, one entry per CDR3 protein. The sample includes under 40,000 distinct CDR3 sequences, approximately 6.5% of them seen just once. Sequenced input: PBMCs or a T cell subset sorted from them (not recorded which). The receptors come from an adult who had mild COVID-19 (a few samples of this study predate the infection). Cell type and time point are not known.

In this sample, this clonotype turned up many times. The V gene is TRBV11-2, the J gene TRBJ2-3, with 12 nucleotides matching TRBD2. From germline, CDR1 is SGHAT and CDR2 FQNNGV. V shed 5 bases, J shed 3 bases, and the junction held 9 bases outside the gene matches. CDR3 length: 17 amino acids. The CDR3 spells CASSQLAGGGSTDTQYF. CDR3 nucleotide sequence: TGTGCCAGCAGCCAACTAGCGGGAGGAGGGTCGACAGATACGCAGTATTTT.

CDR3 in DNA: TGTGCCAGCAGTTCCCCCACCGACATGAACACTGAAGCTTTCTTT. Protein product: CASSSPTDMNTEAFF. The rearrangement links TRBV7-6 to TRBJ1-1; D uncertain. V shed 6 bases and J shed 0 bases, with 14 bases lying between them. The CDR3 runs to 15 residues. Germline CDR1 SGHVS, CDR2 FNYEAQ.

This clonotype was counted at least ten times. The rearrangement uses TRBV7-3 and TRBJ1-2; D is uncertain. CDR3 length: 13 residues. The germline V gene has CDR1 SGHTA and CDR2 FQGTGA. The V end lost 2 bases, the J end lost 3 bases, and 7 bases lay between the germline ends. CDR3: CASSLGPDYGYTF. The CDR3 region has the DNA TGTGCCAGCAGCTTAGGGCCCGACTATGGCTACACCTTC.

This clonotype was picked up a small number of times. The chain employs TRBV3-1 and TRBJ1-5; D is unclear. Germline CDR1 and CDR2: LGHDT and YNNKEL (reference sequence). The CDR3 has 14 amino acids. V shed 1 base and J shed 7 bases, with 11 bases lying between them. CDR3 sequence: CASSQGIAGQPQHF. CDR3 coding DNA: TGTGCCAGCAGCCAAGGAATTGCTGGGCAGCCCCAGCATTTT.

This clonotype occurred a few times. This chain uses TRBV11-2 with TRBJ1-6; D not certain. Germline V gives CDR1 SGHAT, CDR2 FQNNGV. This CDR3 spans 15 amino acids. V dropped 2 bases and J dropped 5 bases, with 10 bases sitting between them. CDR3 DNA: TGTGCCAGCAGCTTATCACCCGGGGATAATTCACCCCTCCACTTT. Amino acid sequence: CASSLSPGDNSPLHF.

This clonotype was found many times. The chain recombines TRBV11-2 with TRBJ1-2; D unclear. The CDR3 is 14 amino acids. Deletions cut 4 bases from V and 6 bases from J, with 15 bases between. CDR1 is SGHAT, CDR2 FQNNGV, per germline. This CDR3 is CASSSPALRDGYTF. The CDR3 bases are TGTGCCAGCAGCTCGCCGGCTCTTAGGGATGGCTACACCTTC.

Only a few counts were recorded for this clonotype. The chain has TRBV20-1 and TRBJ1-5; TRBD1 matches 9 bases. The CDR3 has 15 amino acids. CDR1 and CDR2 (germline): DFQATT, SNEGSKA (reference sequence). V lost 0 bases, J lost 4 bases, and 4 bases stayed unmatched. The chain's CDR3 is CSARDPGTGNQPQHF. For the CDR3, the DNA is TGCAGTGCTAGAGACCCCGGGACAGGGAATCAGCCCCAGCATTTT.

This clonotype showed up many times. The chain is built from TRBV2 and TRBJ2-1; 10 bases line up with TRBD1. Germline V gives CDR1 SNHLY, CDR2 FYNNEI. The CDR3 extends over 20 amino acids. J gave up 2 bases and V 6 bases, and 19 bases lay outside the gene matches. The CDR3 sequence is CASSDGTGASGPNAYNEQFF. CDR3 coding DNA: TGTGCCAGCAGCGACGGGACAGGGGCTTCGGGACCGAATGCCTACAATGAGCAGTTCTTC. Full variable domain (rest looked up from reference TRBV2 and TRBJ2-1): EPEVTQTPSHQVTQMGQEVILRCVPISNHLYFYWYRQILGQKVEFLVSFYNNEISEKSEIFDDQFSVERPDGSNFTLKIRSTKLEDSAMYFCASSDGTGASGPNAYNEQFFGPGTRLTVL.

This chain uses TRBV7-2 with TRBJ1-5, with D hard to call. There are 13 residues in the CDR3. V shed 5 bases and J shed 1 base, with 6 bases lying between them. Germline CDR1 is SGHTA and CDR2 is FQGNSA. The CDR3 DNA sequence: TGTGCCAGCAGCCCTGGGAGCAATCAGCCCCAGCATTTT. As protein: CASSPGSNQPQHF.

The chain uses TRBV6-5 and TRBJ2-7; 7 positions agree with TRBD1. Germline CDR1 MNHEY, CDR2 SVGAGI. J lost 2 bases, V lost 8 bases, and 9 bases had no gene match. This CDR3 is 14 amino acids long. The CDR3 DNA is TGTGCCAGCCTTACCCGGGACAGACCCTACGAGCAGTACTTC. This encodes CASLTRDRPYEQYF.

Ten or more counts support this clonotype. The chain is built from TRBV12-3 or TRBV12-4 and TRBJ2-3; either TRBD1 or TRBD2 may supply D (5 bases each). V shed 6 bases and J shed 8 bases, with 24 bases lying between them. This CDR3 has 16 residues. The CDR3: CASSQGGGLPRGTQYF. CDR3 sequence (DNA): TGTGCCAGCAGCCAGGGTGGAGGACTTCCAAGGGGTACGCAGTATTTT.

This clonotype was counted only a few times. J is TRBJ2-3 and V is TRBV5-1, with 7 bases aligning to TRBD1. The J segment lost 6 bases and the V segment lost 3 bases, leaving 10 bases of the junction unmatched. Germline values: CDR1 SGHRS, CDR2 YFSETQ. The CDR3 is 15 residues long. The CDR3 protein is CASSSGQPGLDTQYF. DNA of the CDR3: TGCGCCAGCAGCTCGGGACAGCCGGGCTTGGATACGCAGTATTTT.

The chain's CDR3 is CASSDRVMSTEAFF. CDR3 coding DNA: TGTGCCAGCAGTGACAGGGTGATGAGCACTGAAGCTTTCTTT. The rearrangement links TRBV25-1 to TRBJ1-1, with D possibly TRBD1 on 5 matching bases. The CDR3 is 14 amino acids. CDR1 and CDR2 (germline): MGHDK, SYGVNS. Trimming took 3 bases from V and 4 from J, leaving 12 bases between them. Combining the CDR3 with reference TRBV25-1 and TRBJ1-1 gives the whole variable domain EADIYQTPRYLVIGTGKKITLECSQTMGHDKMYWYQQDPGMELHLIHYSYGVNSTEKGDLSSESTVSRIRTEHFPLTLESARPSHTSQYLCASSDRVMSTEAFFGQGTRLTVV.

A few counts support this clonotype. The chain joins TRBV3-1 to TRBJ2-5; TRBD2 matches at 13 bases. Losses at the gene ends were 1 base for V and 2 bases for J; bases not matched to a gene: 1. Germline V gene lookup returns CDR1 LGHDT and CDR2 YNNKEL (reference sequence). CDR3 length: 16 residues. Written as DNA, the CDR3 is TGTGCCAGCAGCCAAGGACTAGCGGGGGGTCAAGAGACCCAGTACTTC. Amino acids: CASSQGLAGGQETQYF.

There are a few counts of this clonotype. Mismatch with germline at one junction end may stem from a read error. The genes are TRBV5-4 and TRBJ2-7; tentative D call: TRBD1 (5 bases). Germline V CDR1 and CDR2: SGHNT, YYREEE (reference sequence). The CDR3 spans 12 residues. The CDR3 DNA is TGTGCCAGCAGTTTGGACACGTACGAGCAGTACTTC. It yields the protein CASSLDTYEQYF.

A few counts support this clonotype. V is TRBV5-1 and J is TRBJ1-5; D is ambiguous. This CDR3 has 13 amino acids. Trimming cost V 2 bases and J 5 bases, with 8 bases left between them. Germline V gene data show CDR1 as SGHRS and CDR2 as YFSETQ. For the CDR3, the DNA is TGCGCCAGCAGCTTCTTGGGAGATCAGCCCCAGCATTTT. Encoded protein: CASSFLGDQPQHF.

This chain uses TRBV5-4 with TRBJ2-2; D is undetermined. V gave up 0 bases and J gave up 7 bases, with 4 bases separating them. CDR3 length: 12 residues. Germline V CDR1 and CDR2: SGHNT, YYREEE (reference sequence). The CDR3 sequence is CASSLEVGELFF. CDR3 DNA: TGTGCCAGCAGCTTGGAGGTCGGGGAGCTGTTTTTT.

In this sample, this clonotype turned up many times. V gene TRBV7-9 combines with J gene TRBJ2-3, with D possibly matching TRBD2 (6 bases). Germline CDR1 is SEHNR and CDR2 is FQNEAQ (reference sequence). The CDR3 totals 16 residues. Deletions cut 3 bases from V and 4 bases from J, with 17 bases between. CDR3 protein: CASSLFRVEGSDTQYF. The CDR3 DNA reads TGTGCCAGCAGCTTGTTTAGAGTGGAGGGTTCAGATACGCAGTATTTT.

This clonotype qualifies as medium-sized. The chain employs TRBV7-8 and TRBJ2-2; TRBD2 might be the D (5 bases). The CDR3 covers 14 residues. Germline V gene data show CDR1 as SGHVS and CDR2 as FQNEAQ. V was shortened by 1 base and J by 6 bases, with 9 bases between the two germline ends. The CDR3 loop reads CASSLDLAAGELFF. Here the CDR3 DNA reads TGTGCCAGCAGCTTAGATCTAGCCGCCGGGGAGCTGTTTTTT. Full variable domain (rest looked up from reference TRBV7-8 and TRBJ2-2): GAGVSQSPRYKVAKRGQDVALRCDPISGHVSLFWYQQALGQGPEFLTYFQNEAQLDKSGLPSDRFFAERPEGSVSTLKIQRTQQEDSAVYLCASSLDLAAGELFFGEGSRLTVL.

Worth noting for this clonotype: The junction departs from the called germline gene at one end, perhaps through a read error. The chain combines TRBV7-9 with TRBJ2-3; TRBD2 matches 13 bases. The CDR3 loop spans 20 amino acids. The germline gives CDR1 SEHNR, CDR2 FQNEAQ (reference sequence). The CDR3 DNA is TGTGCCAGCAGTTTCGGACTAGCGGGAGCGGCCAAATCTAGCACAGTTACGCAGTATTTT. It is translated as CASSFGLAGAAKSSTVTQYF.

This clonotype was recorded at least ten times. The V call is TRBV7-2, the J call TRBJ2-3, with unresolved D. Germline CDR1 reads SGHTA; CDR2 reads FQGNSA. V was clipped by 1 base and J by 6 bases, with 5 bases between them. CDR3 length: 12 amino acids. The CDR3 spells CASSLEGDTQYF. CDR3 DNA sequence: TGTGCCAGCAGCTTAGAGGGTGATACGCAGTATTTT.